The 19 T cell receptor beta chains reported below all come from one sample, sequenced in a study of T cell repertoires in cytomegalovirus infection. For these TCRs, the target antigens are not known. A single record per CDR3 protein comes from TCRdb applying MiXCR to the reads. The sample has hundreds of thousands of distinct CDR3 sequences; 30% to 40% are singletons. The sequenced sample was cultured CD8+ T cells from PBMCs, obtained from culture after CMV antigen stimulation. Receptor source: a human donor in good health (CMV status not recorded). Some clones in this sample may be carry-over from other donors' samples.

This clonotype was observed once. V gene TRBV20-1 combines with J gene TRBJ2-2, with 7 bases fitting TRBD1. V shed 6 bases and J 1 base; nucleotides not matched to a gene: 2. The CDR3 runs 13 residues. Germline lookup yields CDR1 DFQATT and CDR2 SNEGSKA (reference sequence). CDR3 residues: CSARQGNTGELFF. In DNA form, the CDR3 reads TGCAGTGCCCGACAGGGGAACACCGGGGAGCTGTTTTTT.

This clonotype was observed many times. This chain links TRBV6-1 with TRBJ2-2; 8 bases map to TRBD1. This CDR3 has 15 residues. Germline V CDR1 and CDR2: MNHNS, SASEGT. V shed 8 bases, J shed 0 bases, and the junction held 5 bases outside the gene matches. The CDR3 region has the DNA TGTGCCAGCGGGAACAGGGGGGCGAACACCGGGGAGCTGTTTTTT. Protein: CASGNRGANTGELFF.

V usage is TRBV11-3 and J usage is TRBJ2-5, with D possibly matching TRBD2 (6 bases). Looked up from germline, CDR1 is SGHNT and CDR2 is YENEEA. The CDR3 is 17 residues long. V was shortened by 0 bases and J by 5 bases, with 19 bases between the two germline ends. The CDR3 DNA reads TGTGCCAGCAGCTTAGAGGCGGGGATTCATGTAATGGAGACCCAGTACTTC. It is translated as CASSLEAGIHVMETQYF.

The chain has TRBV19 and TRBJ2-3; 9 nucleotides match TRBD1. The V and J ends lost 7 bases and 6 bases, in that order; junction bases with no gene match: 8. The germline V gene encodes CDR1 LNHDA and CDR2 SQIVND (reference sequence). The CDR3 extends over 14 amino acids. Here the CDR3 reads CASTSDRGDDTQYF. The CDR3, as DNA: TGTGCCAGTACCTCGGACAGGGGTGACGATACGCAGTATTTT.

This rearrangement joins TRBV11-3 to TRBJ2-1; D ambiguous. Germline loops: CDR1 SGHNT, CDR2 YENEEA. V dropped 2 bases and J dropped 5 bases, with 13 bases sitting between them. The CDR3 length is 15 residues. CDR3 protein: CASSLKGLEDNEQFF. For the CDR3, the DNA is TGTGCCAGCAGCTTAAAGGGTTTAGAGGACAATGAGCAGTTCTTC.

CDR3 DNA: TGTGCCAGTAGTATAGCCCTCCTTACAGGGGAATATTCCAATGAGCAGTTCTTC. This gives the protein CASSIALLTGEYSNEQFF. The V and J genes are TRBV19 and TRBJ2-1; 7 bases fit TRBD1. V shed 1 base and J 6 bases; nucleotides not matched to a gene: 15. The germline CDR1 and CDR2 sequences are LNHDA and SQIVND (reference sequence). The CDR3 contains 18 residues.

The V call is TRBV5-1, the J call TRBJ2-1; 12 nucleotides line up with TRBD2. Germline V gene data show CDR1 as SGHRS and CDR2 as YFSETQ. Trimming at V came to 3 bases and at J to 0 bases, leaving 7 bases not matched to a gene. This CDR3 contains 18 residues. The CDR3 region is CASSYNPGLAGSYNEQFF. The CDR3 region has the DNA TGCGCCAGCAGCTACAACCCGGGACTAGCGGGCTCCTACAATGAGCAGTTCTTC. The entire variable domain, with the rest obtained from reference TRBV5-1 and TRBJ2-1, is as follows: KAGVTQTPRYLIKTRGQQVTLSCSPISGHRSVSWYQQTPGQGLQFLFEYFSETQRNKGNFPGRFSGRQFSNSRSEMNVSTLELGDSALYLCASSYNPGLAGSYNEQFFGPGTRLTVL.

This clonotype has ten or more counts. The CDR3 region has the DNA TGTGCCAGCAGCATCGGACAGGGGACTTCCGGGGCTCTCGAGCAGTACGTC. Amino acid sequence: CASSIGQGTSGALEQYV. The chain combines TRBV11-2 with TRBJ2-7; 9 positions agree with TRBD1. The trim removed 5 bases at V and 6 bases at J, leaving 17 bases unmatched. Germline values: CDR1 SGHAT, CDR2 FQNNGV. The CDR3 is 17 residues long.

This clonotype was recorded a few times. The chain uses TRBV7-6 and TRBJ1-4; 8 bases agree with TRBD1. The germline V gene encodes CDR1 SGHVS and CDR2 FNYEAQ. This CDR3 comprises 14 residues. With V trimmed by 2 bases and J by 6 bases, 2 bases remained unmatched. Here the CDR3 DNA reads TGTGCCAGCAGCTTACGACAGGGGCATGAAAAACTGTTTTTT. Protein: CASSLRQGHEKLFF.

The V and J genes are TRBV27 and TRBJ1-2; the D is unclear. V lost 3 bases to trimming and J lost 4 bases, with 12 bases between them. Germline CDR1 MNHEY, CDR2 SMNVEV (reference sequence). CDR3 length equals 14 residues. The CDR3 DNA follows: TGTGCCAGCAGTTTCAGCAGGCTGGGCTATGGCTACACCTTC. Translated: CASSFSRLGYGYTF.

The chain links TRBV29-1 to TRBJ1-5; D is unresolved. V lost 7 bases, J lost 0 bases, and 10 bases lay in between. The CDR3 has 13 amino acids. Germline V CDR1 and CDR2: SQVTM, ANQGSEA. The CDR3 DNA reads TGCAGCGCATCCGACGGTAGCAATCAGCCCCAGCATTTT. This sequence encodes CSASDGSNQPQHF.

The chain couples TRBV7-9 to TRBJ2-7; 7 bases fit TRBD1. Germline assignment: CDR1 SEHNR and CDR2 FQNEAQ (reference sequence). The CDR3 is made up of 11 amino acids. V dropped 7 bases and J dropped 7; count of bases not matched to a gene: 4. The CDR3 DNA reads TGTGCCAGCACCTCGGGACAGGAGCAGTACGTC. Residues: CASTSGQEQYV.

There are a few counts of this clonotype. J is TRBJ2-5 and V is TRBV27; TRBD2 might be the D (7 bases). Per germline, CDR1 MNHEY and CDR2 SMNVEV (reference sequence). The CDR3 covers 15 residues. Deletions cut 4 bases from V and 6 bases from J, with 18 bases between. The CDR3 bases are TGTGCCAGCAGTTCCGGGGGGCCTATTACCAAGACCCAGTACTTC. This gives the protein CASSSGGPITKTQYF.

In its sample, this clonotype was seen once. The rearrangement joins TRBV27 to TRBJ1-1; 7 bases fit TRBD1. From germline, CDR1 is MNHEY and CDR2 SMNVEV (reference sequence). The CDR3 covers 14 residues. The V gene end was trimmed by 4 bases and the J gene end by 6 bases; junction bases not matched to a gene: 8. CDR3 DNA: TGTGCCAGCAGTTGGGGACAGCTTCACGCTGAAGCTTTCTTT. It codes for CASSWGQLHAEAFF.

CDR3 coding DNA: TGTGCCAGCACCGATGGAGGGTATGGCTACACCTTC. This translates into CASTDGGYGYTF. The chain carries TRBV6-1 and TRBJ1-2; D is uncertain. This CDR3 is 12 amino acids long. The germline gives CDR1 MNHNS, CDR2 SASEGT. V dropped 7 bases and J dropped 5 bases, with 11 bases sitting between them.

This chain links TRBV19 with TRBJ1-4; 8 bases fit TRBD1. V shed 5 bases and J 7 bases; nucleotides not matched to a gene: 9. Germline V CDR1 and CDR2: LNHDA, SQIVND (reference sequence). This CDR3 is built from 15 residues. CDR3 residues: CASSPWTGTGEKLFF. The CDR3 DNA is TGTGCCAGTAGTCCCTGGACAGGGACGGGTGAAAAACTGTTTTTT.

The chain joins TRBV9 to TRBJ2-5, with D perhaps matching TRBD1 or TRBD2 (6 bases each). Trimming cost V 3 bases and J 2 bases, with 11 bases left between them. Looked up from germline, CDR1 is SGDLS and CDR2 is YYNGEE. The CDR3 consists of 14 residues. The CDR3 sequence is CASSGGAIQETQYF. In DNA, the CDR3 is TGTGCCAGCAGCGGGGGGGCGATACAAGAGACCCAGTACTTC.

This clonotype was seen at least ten times. The chain is built from TRBV7-6 and TRBJ2-1; TRBD2 matches at 9 bases. CDR1 and CDR2 from the germline V gene are SGHVS and FNYEAQ. Trimming at V came to 1 base and at J to 4 bases, leaving 5 bases not matched to a gene. The CDR3 contains 16 residues. CDR3 protein: CASSLEGSGGYNEQFF. The CDR3 DNA reads as TGTGCCAGCAGCTTAGAGGGTAGCGGGGGATACAATGAGCAGTTCTTC.

This chain joins TRBV27 and TRBJ1-2, with unresolved D. The germline CDR1 and CDR2 sequences are MNHEY and SMNVEV (reference sequence). The V and J ends lost 5 bases and 2 bases respectively, with 24 bases between them. The CDR3 has 18 residues. The CDR3 sequence: CASSLKLPGSPLNYGYTF. CDR3 bases: TGTGCCAGCAGTCTAAAACTTCCTGGCTCGCCCTTAAACTATGGCTACACCTTC.